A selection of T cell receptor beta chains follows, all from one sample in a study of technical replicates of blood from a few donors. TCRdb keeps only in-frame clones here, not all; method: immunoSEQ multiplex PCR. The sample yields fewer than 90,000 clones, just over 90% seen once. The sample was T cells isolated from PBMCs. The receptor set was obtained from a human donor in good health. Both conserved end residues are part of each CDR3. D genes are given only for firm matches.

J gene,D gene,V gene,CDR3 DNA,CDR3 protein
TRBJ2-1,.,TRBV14,TGTGCCAGCAGCCAAGCACAGTGGGGACTCAATGAGCAGTTCTTC,CASSQAQWGLNEQFF
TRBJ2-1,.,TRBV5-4,TGTGCCAGCAGCTTAGAAAGTAGCGATGAGCAGTTCTTC,CASSLESSDEQFF
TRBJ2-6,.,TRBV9,TGTGCCAGTAACTCTGGGGCCAACGTCCTGACTTTC,CASNSGANVLTF
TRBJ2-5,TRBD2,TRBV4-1,TGCGCCAGCAAGGCCGGGACTAGCCGCCAAGAGACCCAGTACTTC,CASKAGTSRQETQYF
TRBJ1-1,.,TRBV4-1,TGCGCCAGCAGCCAAGATCCGGGGACAATGAACACTGAAGCTTTCTTT,CASSQDPGTMNTEAFF
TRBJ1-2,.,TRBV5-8,TGTGCCAGCAGCTTGGAGGGGTATGGCTACACCTTC,CASSLEGYGYTF
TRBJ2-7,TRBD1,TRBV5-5,TGTGCCAGCAGCCGGACAGGTTTCTACTACGAGCAGTACTTC,CASSRTGFYYEQYF
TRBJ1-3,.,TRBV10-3,TGTGCCATCAGTGTTGGGGAGGTCCGCTCTGGAAACACCATATATTTT,CAISVGEVRSGNTIYF
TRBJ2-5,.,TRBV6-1,TGTGCCAGCAGGGCGGGTATAACCCAGTACTTC,CASRAGITQYF
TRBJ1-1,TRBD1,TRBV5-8,TGTGCCAGCAGCCAGGACAGGTCCTTGATGAACACTGAAGCTTTCTTT,CASSQDRSLMNTEAFF